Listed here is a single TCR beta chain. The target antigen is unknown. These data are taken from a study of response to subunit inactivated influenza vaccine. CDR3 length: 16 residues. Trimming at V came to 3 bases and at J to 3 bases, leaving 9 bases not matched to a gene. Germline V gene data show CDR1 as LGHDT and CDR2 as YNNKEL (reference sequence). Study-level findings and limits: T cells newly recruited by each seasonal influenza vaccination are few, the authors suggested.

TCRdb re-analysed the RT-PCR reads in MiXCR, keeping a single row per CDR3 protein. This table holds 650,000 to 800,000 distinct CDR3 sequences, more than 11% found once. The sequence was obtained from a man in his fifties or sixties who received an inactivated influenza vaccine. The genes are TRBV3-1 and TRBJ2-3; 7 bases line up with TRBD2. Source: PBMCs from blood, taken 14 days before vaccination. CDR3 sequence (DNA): TGTGCCAGCAGCCAGTCGGCCGGCGGGGGTACAGATACGCAGTATTTT. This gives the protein CASSQSAGGGTDTQYF.